The rows below give T cell receptor beta chains drawn from one sample of a study of blood T cells in healthy people across ages. TCRdb re-called the 5' RACE reads with MiXCR, one entry per CDR3 protein. The sample lists roughly 1.5 million distinct CDR3 sequences; roughly 43% were seen once. Sequenced material: blood. Receptors were obtained from a woman under 30 in good health. Both conserved end residues are part of each CDR3. Each record gives: D gene, clone size, V gene, J gene, CDR3 protein, CDR3 DNA. The D gene is left open where the match is weak. Where a row states a size, it is once, few, many or the class of an expanded clone; other rows omit it.

.	.	TRBV20-1	TRBJ2-7	CSVGISSPPYEQYF	TGCAGTGTTGGTATATCCTCTCCCCCCTACGAGCAGTACTTC
TRBD2	.	TRBV4-3	TRBJ2-5	CASSQSPGGQETQYF	TGCGCCAGCAGCCAATCCCCGGGAGGGCAAGAGACCCAGTACTTC
TRBD2	once	TRBV29-1	TRBJ2-1	CSTSRAGYNEQFF	TGCAGCACCTCACGAGCGGGGTACAATGAGCAGTTCTTC
.	few	TRBV4-3	TRBJ2-5	CASSQAGEATQYF	TGCGCCAGCAGCCAAGCGGGTGAAGCGACCCAGTACTTC
TRBD2	.	TRBV7-2	TRBJ2-5	CASSSTSGAREYF	TGTGCCAGCAGTTCGACTAGCGGTGCACGGGAGTACTTC
TRBD2	.	TRBV7-9	TRBJ2-1	CASSLGGGGRGHNEQFF	TGTGCCAGCAGCTTAGGTGGCGGCGGGAGAGGCCACAATGAGCAGTTCTTC
.	.	TRBV5-1	TRBJ2-5	CASSLAGEVWMNEQYF	TGCGCCAGCAGCTTGGCGGGAGAAGTATGGATGAATGAGCAGTACTTC
.	.	TRBV19	TRBJ1-1	CASSITGPLNTEAFF	TGTGCCAGTAGTATAACGGGACCTTTGAACACTGAAGCTTTCTTT
.	.	TRBV24-1	TRBJ2-1	CATSATVSYNEQFF	TGTGCCACCAGTGCGACAGTCTCCTACAATGAGCAGTTCTTC
TRBD2	.	TRBV6-2/TRBV6-3	TRBJ2-1	CASSRTSPRDEQFF	TGTGCCAGCAGCCGGACTAGCCCGCGGGATGAGCAGTTCTTC
TRBD1	few	TRBV6-6	TRBJ2-7	CATRTRQGPYEQYF	TGTGCCACAAGGACCCGACAGGGACCCTACGAGCAGTACTTC
TRBD1	few	TRBV20-1	TRBJ1-2	CSALPTRGRSYTF	TGCAGTGCACTTCCGACCAGGGGGAGATCCTACACCTTC
TRBD2	few	TRBV6-5	TRBJ2-3	CASRPSLAGGTDTQYF	TGTGCCAGCAGGCCATCACTAGCGGGAGGCACAGATACGCAGTATTTT
.	.	TRBV29-1	TRBJ2-3	CSVTGSGPDTQYF	TGCAGCGTAACAGGGTCTGGACCAGATACGCAGTATTTT
.	.	TRBV6-5	TRBJ2-7	CASSYRTGGSSYEQYF	TGTGCCAGCAGTTACCGGACAGGAGGGAGCTCCTACGAGCAGTACTTC
.	few	TRBV7-9	TRBJ1-5	CASSFGAFNQPQHF	TGTGCCAGCAGCTTTGGGGCGTTCAATCAGCCCCAGCATTTT
.	.	TRBV12-3/TRBV12-4	TRBJ2-3	CASSLGEFTDTQYF	TGTGCCAGCAGCCTCGGAGAGTTCACAGATACGCAGTATTTT
TRBD1	.	TRBV6-6	TRBJ1-2	CASRGVDRGYGYTF	TGTGCCAGCAGGGGGGTGGACAGGGGTTATGGCTACACCTTC
.	few	TRBV21-1	TRBJ2-1	CASSGTSGRPYSYNEQFF	TGTGCCAGCAGCGGGACTAGCGGGAGGCCCTACTCCTACAATGAGCAGTTCTTC
.	.	TRBV5-6	TRBJ2-7	CASSLEVTSYEQYF	TGTGCCAGCAGCTTGGAAGTGACTAGCTACGAGCAGTACTTC
TRBD1	.	TRBV20-1	TRBJ2-7	CSARDFLDRGRGSYEQYF	TGCAGTGCTAGAGACTTCCTGGACAGGGGGCGGGGATCCTACGAGCAGTACTTC
TRBD1	.	TRBV6-4	TRBJ2-3	CASSRDRRSDTQYF	TGTGCCAGCAGTCGGGACAGGCGGAGTGATACGCAGTATTTT
TRBD2	.	TRBV20-1	TRBJ2-1	CSARPGGYNEQFF	TGCAGTGCTCGACCGGGAGGCTACAATGAGCAGTTCTTC
.	.	TRBV7-2	TRBJ2-1	CASSRGLARAYNEQFF	TGTGCCAGCAGCCGTGGTCTAGCGCGGGCCTACAATGAGCAGTTCTTC
TRBD2	few	TRBV7-9	TRBJ2-1	CASSPPPSGVYNEQFF	TGTGCCAGCAGCCCGCCTCCTAGCGGGGTTTACAATGAGCAGTTCTTC
.	.	TRBV20-1	TRBJ1-4	CSARYDSRRTNEKLFF	TGCAGTGCTAGATACGACAGCAGAAGAACTAATGAAAAACTGTTTTTT
.	few	TRBV6-6	TRBJ2-1	CASNQGTYNEQFF	TGTGCCAGCAACCAGGGAACCTACAATGAGCAGTTCTTC
TRBD2	.	TRBV7-2	TRBJ2-3	CASSLRPYGGDTQYF	TGTGCCAGCAGCTTAAGACCTTACGGGGGGGATACGCAGTATTTT
.	few	TRBV9	TRBJ2-7	CASSVAHGDHEQYF	TGTGCCAGCAGCGTAGCACACGGGGACCACGAGCAGTACTTC
.	.	TRBV29-1	TRBJ2-6	CSASRPGANVLTF	TGCAGCGCCAGTAGGCCTGGGGCCAACGTCCTGACTTTC
.	many	TRBV5-1	TRBJ2-7	CASSLALNYEQYF	TGCGCCAGCAGCTTAGCGCTGAACTACGAGCAGTACTTC
.	.	TRBV6-2/TRBV6-3	TRBJ1-1	CASGPGGRVNTEAFF	TGTGCCAGCGGCCCGGGGGGAAGGGTGAACACTGAAGCTTTCTTT
.	few	TRBV7-9	TRBJ2-5	CASSLDLYQETQYF	TGTGCCAGCAGCTTAGATTTGTACCAAGAGACCCAGTACTTC
TRBD1	once	TRBV7-9	TRBJ2-1	CASSFGTDRFYNEQFF	TGTGCCAGCAGCTTCGGGACAGACCGCTTCTACAATGAGCAGTTCTTC
.	.	TRBV5-1	TRBJ2-5	CVSSFRGAQETQYF	TGCGTCAGCAGCTTCAGGGGTGCACAAGAGACCCAGTACTTC
.	.	TRBV6-1	TRBJ2-7	CASRTGLPYEQYF	TGTGCCAGCAGGACGGGACTGCCATACGAGCAGTACTTC
.	.	TRBV6-6	TRBJ2-3	CASRWGDTQYF	TGTGCCAGCAGGTGGGGAGATACGCAGTATTTT
.	few	TRBV7-9	TRBJ2-7	CASSQQTDLGEQYF	TGTGCCAGCAGCCAGCAGACAGACTTGGGCGAGCAGTACTTC
.	.	TRBV9	TRBJ2-7	CASSITSGPSYEQYF	TGTGCCAGCAGCATTACGTCAGGTCCGTCGTACGAGCAGTACTTC
.	few	TRBV25-1	TRBJ1-4	CASSDGWGNEKLFF	TGTGCCAGCAGTGATGGGTGGGGGAATGAAAAACTGTTTTTT
.	.	TRBV29-1	TRBJ2-7	CSVQSGPGSYNEQYF	TGCAGCGTTCAAAGCGGGCCGGGCTCCTACAATGAGCAGTACTTC
TRBD2	.	TRBV27	TRBJ2-3	CASSPLGAGAGTDTQYF	TGTGCCAGCAGTCCTCTGGGAGCGGGAGCAGGTACAGATACGCAGTATTTT
.	.	TRBV2	TRBJ2-2	CASKGLGQGPGELFF	TGTGCCAGCAAAGGCCTGGGGCAGGGACCCGGGGAGCTGTTTTTT
TRBD2	.	TRBV20-1	TRBJ2-1	CSASYGREGLDEQFF	TGCAGTGCTAGTTATGGGCGGGAGGGCCTCGATGAGCAGTTCTTC
.	.	TRBV5-1	TRBJ1-1	CASWEGRNTEAFF	TGCGCCAGCTGGGAAGGGCGGAACACTGAAGCTTTCTTT
TRBD1	few	TRBV28	TRBJ1-5	CASRRTGAQPQHF	TGTGCCAGCAGACGGACAGGGGCTCAGCCCCAGCATTTT
TRBD1	.	TRBV20-1	TRBJ1-3	CSARPPGQRNTIYF	TGCAGTGCCAGACCTCCGGGACAGCGAAACACCATATATTTT
.	once	TRBV6-1	TRBJ1-1	CASNRRNTEAFF	TGTGCCAGTAACAGGAGGAACACTGAAGCTTTCTTT
.	few	TRBV12-5	TRBJ1-2	CASGLGGLGYGYTF	TGTGCTAGTGGTTTGGGGGGGCTTGGCTATGGCTACACCTTC
TRBD1	.	TRBV29-1	TRBJ1-3	CSVQTGNSGNTIYF	TGCAGCGTCCAGACAGGGAACTCTGGAAACACCATATATTTT